The 21 T cell receptor beta chains given below trace back to one sample, sequenced in a study of T cells expressing NK-cell markers. TCRdb reanalyzed the 5' RACE reads and collapses them to one entry per CDR3 protein, without DNA. Recorded for this sample: 550,000 to 600,000 distinct CDR3 sequences. The source material was blood T cells: a sorted CD56 or NKG2C T cell subset, CD4+ or CD8+ T cells, or bulk PBMC T cells (not recorded which). These receptors originate from a young man in good health.

V gene TRBV7-7 combines with J gene TRBJ1-3; absent DNA, TCRdb's TRBD1 call cannot be checked. Germline lookup yields CDR1 SSHAT and CDR2 FNYEAQ (reference sequence). The CDR3 consists of 14 residues. Here the CDR3 reads CASSSDRNADTIYF.

The chain is built from TRBV20-1 and TRBJ2-4. The CDR3 sequence is 15 residues long. Looked up from germline, CDR1 is DFQATT and CDR2 is SNEGSKA (reference sequence). The CDR3 sequence: CSAGGSRLSKNIQYF.

The chain recombines TRBV24-1 with TRBJ2-2; TCRdb's assignment of TRBD1 cannot be checked, as there is no DNA. The CDR3 contains 14 residues. Germline V CDR1 and CDR2: KGHDR, SFDVKD. CDR3 in amino acids: CATSDTYRAGELFF.

The chain couples TRBV20-1 to TRBJ1-6. The CDR3 has 15 amino acids. Germline V gene lookup returns CDR1 DFQATT and CDR2 SNEGSKA (reference sequence). CDR3 sequence reads: CSAVAIGSGSSPLHF.

The CDR3 sequence is CASSQVGLASEQYF. V usage is TRBV4-2 and J usage is TRBJ2-7; the D call of TRBD1 rests on TCRdb alone, since no DNA is present to check it. Germline V gene lookup returns CDR1 LGHNA and CDR2 YNFKEQ. This CDR3 has 14 amino acids.

The chain recombines TRBV28 with TRBJ2-7; TCRdb reports TRBD2, a call that lacks DNA to check it against. CDR3 length equals 14 residues. The germline gives CDR1 MDHEN, CDR2 SYDVKM. The CDR3 region is CASSPGPFPYEQYF.

This chain links TRBV2 with TRBJ1-5; TCRdb's D call, TRBD1, is unchecked because there is no DNA. The germline V gene has CDR1 SNHLY and CDR2 FYNNEI. The CDR3 has 13 residues. The CDR3 sequence is CASTPTADQPQHF.

J is TRBJ1-3 and V is TRBV9. Germline V lookup: CDR1 SGDLS, CDR2 YYNGEE. The CDR3 loop spans 17 amino acids. CDR3 amino acids: CASSVGADLSSGNTIYF.

The V and J genes are TRBV28 and TRBJ2-1; the D call from TCRdb, TRBD2, cannot be confirmed without DNA. Germline-derived CDR1 and CDR2 are MDHEN and SYDVKM. The CDR3 length is 15 residues. The CDR3 here is CASRPPAPTFNEQFF. Looking up the rest from reference TRBV28 and TRBJ2-1 gives the full variable domain: DVKVTQSSRYLVKRTGEKVFLECVQDMDHENMFWYRQDPGLGLRLIYFSYDVKMKEKGDIPEGYSVSREKKERFSLILESASTNQTSMYLCASRPPAPTFNEQFFGPGTRLTVL.

The V call is TRBV12-3 or TRBV12-4, the J call TRBJ1-1. The CDR3 length is 13 residues. The chain's CDR3 is CASIDTGLTEAFF.

The chain combines TRBV27 with TRBJ1-4; TCRdb designates TRBD1, a call that cannot be tested without DNA. Germline CDR1 is MNHEY and CDR2 is SMNVEV (reference sequence). The CDR3 is made up of 14 amino acids. CDR3 residues: CASSLTGAAEKLFF.

The genes are TRBV29-1 and TRBJ2-1; there is no DNA to check the TCRdb D call of TRBD2. This CDR3 has 15 residues. CDR1 is SQVTM and CDR2 is ANQGSEA in the germline V gene. This chain's CDR3 is CSVPRSASGRNEQFF.

The chain joins TRBV3-1 to TRBJ2-1. The CDR3 runs 12 residues. Germline V CDR1 and CDR2: LGHDT, YNNKEL (reference sequence). The CDR3 is CASSRSLQEQFF.

The chain links TRBV20-1 to TRBJ2-5; as DNA is missing, the TRBD1 call by TCRdb cannot be tested. CDR3 size: 13 residues. Looked up from germline, CDR1 is DFQATT and CDR2 is SNEGSKA (reference sequence). The CDR3 loop reads CSGVGGYQETQYF.

This chain links TRBV21-1 with TRBJ2-1. TRBV21-1 has pseudogene status. This CDR3 has 14 residues. The CDR3 sequence is CASSKAKDSREQFF.

The gene calls are TRBV2 and TRBJ2-2; the TRBD2 assignment by TCRdb is unverifiable without DNA. Germline CDR1 is SNHLY and CDR2 is FYNNEI. The CDR3 spans 15 residues. CDR3 in amino acids: CASRVGTSSVGELFF.

The rearrangement uses TRBV4-1 and TRBJ2-1; without DNA, the TCRdb call of TRBD1 cannot be checked. The germline CDR1 and CDR2 sequences are MGHRA and YSYEKL. The CDR3 loop spans 14 amino acids. CDR3 loop: CASSQETPPHEQFF.

The chain combines TRBV11-2 with TRBJ1-1; TCRdb proposes TRBD1, but this gene call is untestable without DNA. The germline gives CDR1 SGHAT, CDR2 FQNNGV. The CDR3 covers 16 residues. This CDR3 is CASSLEEWGQAGKAFF.

The V call is TRBV27, the J call TRBJ2-3. CDR1 MNHEY and CDR2 SMNVEV come from the germline V gene (reference sequence). This CDR3 comprises 13 residues. The chain's CDR3 is CASSLTSGDTQYF.

The rearrangement uses TRBV5-1 and TRBJ2-3. The CDR3 spans 12 residues. The germline CDR1 and CDR2 sequences are SGHRS and YFSETQ. The CDR3 loop is CASSLDLDTQYF. The entire variable domain, with the rest obtained from reference TRBV5-1 and TRBJ2-3, is as follows: KAGVTQTPRYLIKTRGQQVTLSCSPISGHRSVSWYQQTPGQGLQFLFEYFSETQRNKGNFPGRFSGRQFSNSRSEMNVSTLELGDSALYLCASSLDLDTQYFGPGTRLTVL.

V is TRBV27 and J is TRBJ2-5. CDR3 length: 13 amino acids. Germline CDR1 is MNHEY and CDR2 is SMNVEV (reference sequence). The chain's CDR3 is CASSIREGETQYF.